This T cell receptor beta chain was recovered during a study of identical twins. This clonotype was seen a few times. V was clipped by 5 bases and J by 4 bases; unmatched bases: 16. The CDR3 extends over 19 amino acids. TCRdb passed the 5' RACE reads through MiXCR, listing each CDR3 protein once. The sample carries 450,000 or so distinct CDR3 sequences, 13% to 15% recorded once. The sample also formed part of further work on yellow fever vaccine responses in identical twins.

The sample was CD4+ T cells sorted from blood. J is TRBJ2-6 and V is TRBV12-3 or TRBV12-4; 8 nucleotides agree with TRBD1. This TCR was sampled from a young woman in good health. For the CDR3, the DNA is TGTGCCAGCAGTCCAATCAGGGGGCGACAAACTTCCGGGGCCAACGTCCTGACTTTC. Protein: CASSPIRGRQTSGANVLTF.